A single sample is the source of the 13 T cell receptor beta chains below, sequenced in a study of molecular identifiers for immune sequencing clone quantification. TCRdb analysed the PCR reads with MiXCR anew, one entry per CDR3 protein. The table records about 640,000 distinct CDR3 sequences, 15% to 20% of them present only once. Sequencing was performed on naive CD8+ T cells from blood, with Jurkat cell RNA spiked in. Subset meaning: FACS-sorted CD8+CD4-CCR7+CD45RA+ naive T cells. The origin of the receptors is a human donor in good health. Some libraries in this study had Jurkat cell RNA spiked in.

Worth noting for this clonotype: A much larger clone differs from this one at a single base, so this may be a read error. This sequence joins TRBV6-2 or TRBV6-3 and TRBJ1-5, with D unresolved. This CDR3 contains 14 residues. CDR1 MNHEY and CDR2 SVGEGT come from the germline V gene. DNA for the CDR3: TGTGCCAGCAGCCTCGGAACACCCGGGCAGCCCCATCATTTT. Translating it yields CASSLGTPGQPHHF.

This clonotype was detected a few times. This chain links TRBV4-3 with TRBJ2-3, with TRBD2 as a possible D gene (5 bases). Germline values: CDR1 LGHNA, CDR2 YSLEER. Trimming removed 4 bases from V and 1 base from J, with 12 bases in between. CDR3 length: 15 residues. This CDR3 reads CASSPRTGGTDTQYF. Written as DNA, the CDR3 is TGCGCCAGCAGCCCTAGAACCGGGGGCACAGATACGCAGTATTTT.

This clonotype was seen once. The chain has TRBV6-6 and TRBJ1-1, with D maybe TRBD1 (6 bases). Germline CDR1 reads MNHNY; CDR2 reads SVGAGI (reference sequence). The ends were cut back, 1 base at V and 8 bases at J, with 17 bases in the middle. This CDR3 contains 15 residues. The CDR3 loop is CASSYLQGTGLEAFF. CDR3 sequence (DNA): TGTGCCAGCAGTTACTTGCAGGGGACGGGTTTGGAAGCTTTCTTT.

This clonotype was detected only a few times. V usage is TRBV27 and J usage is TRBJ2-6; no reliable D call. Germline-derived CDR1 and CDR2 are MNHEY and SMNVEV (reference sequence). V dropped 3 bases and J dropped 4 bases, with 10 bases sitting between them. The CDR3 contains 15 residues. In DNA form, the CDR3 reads TGTGCCAGCAGTTTTACCGGGCTCGGGGCCAACGTCCTGACTTTC. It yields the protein CASSFTGLGANVLTF.

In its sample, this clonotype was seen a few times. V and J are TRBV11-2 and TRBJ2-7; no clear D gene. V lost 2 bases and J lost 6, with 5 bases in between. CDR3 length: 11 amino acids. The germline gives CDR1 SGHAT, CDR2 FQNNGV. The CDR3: CASSLYTEQYF. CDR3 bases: TGTGCCAGCAGCTTATATACCGAGCAGTACTTC.

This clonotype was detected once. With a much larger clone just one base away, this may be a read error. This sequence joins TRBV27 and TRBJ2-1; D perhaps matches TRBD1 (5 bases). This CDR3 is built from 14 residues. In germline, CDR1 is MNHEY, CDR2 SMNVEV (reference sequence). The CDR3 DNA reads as TGTGCCGGCAGGATCCTCGACAGCTACAATGAGCAGTTCTTC. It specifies CAGRILDSYNEQFF.

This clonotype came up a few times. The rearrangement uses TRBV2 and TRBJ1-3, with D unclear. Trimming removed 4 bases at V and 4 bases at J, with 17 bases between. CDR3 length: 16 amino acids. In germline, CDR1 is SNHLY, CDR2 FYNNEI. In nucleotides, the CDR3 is TGTGCCAGCAGTGCTGGAGGACTGGTCTTAGGAAACACCATATATTTT. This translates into CASSAGGLVLGNTIYF.

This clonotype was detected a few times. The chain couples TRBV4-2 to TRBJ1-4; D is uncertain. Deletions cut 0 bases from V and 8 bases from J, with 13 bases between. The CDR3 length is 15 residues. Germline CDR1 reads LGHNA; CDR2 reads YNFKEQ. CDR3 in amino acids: CASSQEDADVEKLFF. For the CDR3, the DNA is TGTGCCAGCAGCCAAGAGGACGCAGATGTGGAAAAACTGTTTTTT.

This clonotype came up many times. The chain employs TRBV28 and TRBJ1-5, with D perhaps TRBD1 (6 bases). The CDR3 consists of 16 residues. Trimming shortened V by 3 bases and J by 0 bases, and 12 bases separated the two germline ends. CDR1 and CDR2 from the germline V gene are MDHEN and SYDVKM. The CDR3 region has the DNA TGTGCCAGCAGTTTGGGACACGCGTATAGCAATCAGCCCCAGCATTTT. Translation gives CASSLGHAYSNQPQHF.

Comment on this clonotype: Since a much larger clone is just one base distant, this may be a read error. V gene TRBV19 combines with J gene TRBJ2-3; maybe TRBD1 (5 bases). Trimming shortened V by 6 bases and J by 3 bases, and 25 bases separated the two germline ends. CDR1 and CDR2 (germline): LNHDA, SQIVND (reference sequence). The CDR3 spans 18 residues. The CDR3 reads CASRMEPRQDSWTDTQYF. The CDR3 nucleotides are TGTGCCAGTAGAATGGAACCAAGACAAGACAGCTGGACAGATACGCAGTATTTT.

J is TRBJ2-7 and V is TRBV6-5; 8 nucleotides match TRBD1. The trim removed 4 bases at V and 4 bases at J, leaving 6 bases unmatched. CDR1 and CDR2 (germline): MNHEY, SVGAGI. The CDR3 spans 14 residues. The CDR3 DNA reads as TGTGCCAGCAGTTGGGACAGGACACCGTACGAGCAGTACTTC. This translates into CASSWDRTPYEQYF.

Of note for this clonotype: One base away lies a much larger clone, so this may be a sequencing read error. The CDR3 DNA reads as TGCGCCAGCAGCCAATGGGACAGGGGATACGAGCAGTGCTTC. Translation: CASSQWDRGYEQCF. The V call is TRBV4-1, the J call TRBJ2-7; 10 bases match TRBD1. This CDR3 is built from 14 residues. The V gene's germline CDR1 is MGHRA and CDR2 YSYEKL.

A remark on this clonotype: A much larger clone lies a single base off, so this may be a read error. The CDR3 is CSRGLQETQYF. The DNA of the CDR3 is TGCAGCCGGGGCTTACAAGAGACCCAGTACTTC. The chain joins TRBV29-1 to TRBJ2-5; D assignment may be TRBD1 or TRBD2 (5 bases each). CDR1 is SQVTM and CDR2 is ANQGSEA in the germline V gene. The V end lost 8 bases, the J end lost 2 bases, and 9 bases lay between the germline ends. The CDR3 consists of 11 residues.